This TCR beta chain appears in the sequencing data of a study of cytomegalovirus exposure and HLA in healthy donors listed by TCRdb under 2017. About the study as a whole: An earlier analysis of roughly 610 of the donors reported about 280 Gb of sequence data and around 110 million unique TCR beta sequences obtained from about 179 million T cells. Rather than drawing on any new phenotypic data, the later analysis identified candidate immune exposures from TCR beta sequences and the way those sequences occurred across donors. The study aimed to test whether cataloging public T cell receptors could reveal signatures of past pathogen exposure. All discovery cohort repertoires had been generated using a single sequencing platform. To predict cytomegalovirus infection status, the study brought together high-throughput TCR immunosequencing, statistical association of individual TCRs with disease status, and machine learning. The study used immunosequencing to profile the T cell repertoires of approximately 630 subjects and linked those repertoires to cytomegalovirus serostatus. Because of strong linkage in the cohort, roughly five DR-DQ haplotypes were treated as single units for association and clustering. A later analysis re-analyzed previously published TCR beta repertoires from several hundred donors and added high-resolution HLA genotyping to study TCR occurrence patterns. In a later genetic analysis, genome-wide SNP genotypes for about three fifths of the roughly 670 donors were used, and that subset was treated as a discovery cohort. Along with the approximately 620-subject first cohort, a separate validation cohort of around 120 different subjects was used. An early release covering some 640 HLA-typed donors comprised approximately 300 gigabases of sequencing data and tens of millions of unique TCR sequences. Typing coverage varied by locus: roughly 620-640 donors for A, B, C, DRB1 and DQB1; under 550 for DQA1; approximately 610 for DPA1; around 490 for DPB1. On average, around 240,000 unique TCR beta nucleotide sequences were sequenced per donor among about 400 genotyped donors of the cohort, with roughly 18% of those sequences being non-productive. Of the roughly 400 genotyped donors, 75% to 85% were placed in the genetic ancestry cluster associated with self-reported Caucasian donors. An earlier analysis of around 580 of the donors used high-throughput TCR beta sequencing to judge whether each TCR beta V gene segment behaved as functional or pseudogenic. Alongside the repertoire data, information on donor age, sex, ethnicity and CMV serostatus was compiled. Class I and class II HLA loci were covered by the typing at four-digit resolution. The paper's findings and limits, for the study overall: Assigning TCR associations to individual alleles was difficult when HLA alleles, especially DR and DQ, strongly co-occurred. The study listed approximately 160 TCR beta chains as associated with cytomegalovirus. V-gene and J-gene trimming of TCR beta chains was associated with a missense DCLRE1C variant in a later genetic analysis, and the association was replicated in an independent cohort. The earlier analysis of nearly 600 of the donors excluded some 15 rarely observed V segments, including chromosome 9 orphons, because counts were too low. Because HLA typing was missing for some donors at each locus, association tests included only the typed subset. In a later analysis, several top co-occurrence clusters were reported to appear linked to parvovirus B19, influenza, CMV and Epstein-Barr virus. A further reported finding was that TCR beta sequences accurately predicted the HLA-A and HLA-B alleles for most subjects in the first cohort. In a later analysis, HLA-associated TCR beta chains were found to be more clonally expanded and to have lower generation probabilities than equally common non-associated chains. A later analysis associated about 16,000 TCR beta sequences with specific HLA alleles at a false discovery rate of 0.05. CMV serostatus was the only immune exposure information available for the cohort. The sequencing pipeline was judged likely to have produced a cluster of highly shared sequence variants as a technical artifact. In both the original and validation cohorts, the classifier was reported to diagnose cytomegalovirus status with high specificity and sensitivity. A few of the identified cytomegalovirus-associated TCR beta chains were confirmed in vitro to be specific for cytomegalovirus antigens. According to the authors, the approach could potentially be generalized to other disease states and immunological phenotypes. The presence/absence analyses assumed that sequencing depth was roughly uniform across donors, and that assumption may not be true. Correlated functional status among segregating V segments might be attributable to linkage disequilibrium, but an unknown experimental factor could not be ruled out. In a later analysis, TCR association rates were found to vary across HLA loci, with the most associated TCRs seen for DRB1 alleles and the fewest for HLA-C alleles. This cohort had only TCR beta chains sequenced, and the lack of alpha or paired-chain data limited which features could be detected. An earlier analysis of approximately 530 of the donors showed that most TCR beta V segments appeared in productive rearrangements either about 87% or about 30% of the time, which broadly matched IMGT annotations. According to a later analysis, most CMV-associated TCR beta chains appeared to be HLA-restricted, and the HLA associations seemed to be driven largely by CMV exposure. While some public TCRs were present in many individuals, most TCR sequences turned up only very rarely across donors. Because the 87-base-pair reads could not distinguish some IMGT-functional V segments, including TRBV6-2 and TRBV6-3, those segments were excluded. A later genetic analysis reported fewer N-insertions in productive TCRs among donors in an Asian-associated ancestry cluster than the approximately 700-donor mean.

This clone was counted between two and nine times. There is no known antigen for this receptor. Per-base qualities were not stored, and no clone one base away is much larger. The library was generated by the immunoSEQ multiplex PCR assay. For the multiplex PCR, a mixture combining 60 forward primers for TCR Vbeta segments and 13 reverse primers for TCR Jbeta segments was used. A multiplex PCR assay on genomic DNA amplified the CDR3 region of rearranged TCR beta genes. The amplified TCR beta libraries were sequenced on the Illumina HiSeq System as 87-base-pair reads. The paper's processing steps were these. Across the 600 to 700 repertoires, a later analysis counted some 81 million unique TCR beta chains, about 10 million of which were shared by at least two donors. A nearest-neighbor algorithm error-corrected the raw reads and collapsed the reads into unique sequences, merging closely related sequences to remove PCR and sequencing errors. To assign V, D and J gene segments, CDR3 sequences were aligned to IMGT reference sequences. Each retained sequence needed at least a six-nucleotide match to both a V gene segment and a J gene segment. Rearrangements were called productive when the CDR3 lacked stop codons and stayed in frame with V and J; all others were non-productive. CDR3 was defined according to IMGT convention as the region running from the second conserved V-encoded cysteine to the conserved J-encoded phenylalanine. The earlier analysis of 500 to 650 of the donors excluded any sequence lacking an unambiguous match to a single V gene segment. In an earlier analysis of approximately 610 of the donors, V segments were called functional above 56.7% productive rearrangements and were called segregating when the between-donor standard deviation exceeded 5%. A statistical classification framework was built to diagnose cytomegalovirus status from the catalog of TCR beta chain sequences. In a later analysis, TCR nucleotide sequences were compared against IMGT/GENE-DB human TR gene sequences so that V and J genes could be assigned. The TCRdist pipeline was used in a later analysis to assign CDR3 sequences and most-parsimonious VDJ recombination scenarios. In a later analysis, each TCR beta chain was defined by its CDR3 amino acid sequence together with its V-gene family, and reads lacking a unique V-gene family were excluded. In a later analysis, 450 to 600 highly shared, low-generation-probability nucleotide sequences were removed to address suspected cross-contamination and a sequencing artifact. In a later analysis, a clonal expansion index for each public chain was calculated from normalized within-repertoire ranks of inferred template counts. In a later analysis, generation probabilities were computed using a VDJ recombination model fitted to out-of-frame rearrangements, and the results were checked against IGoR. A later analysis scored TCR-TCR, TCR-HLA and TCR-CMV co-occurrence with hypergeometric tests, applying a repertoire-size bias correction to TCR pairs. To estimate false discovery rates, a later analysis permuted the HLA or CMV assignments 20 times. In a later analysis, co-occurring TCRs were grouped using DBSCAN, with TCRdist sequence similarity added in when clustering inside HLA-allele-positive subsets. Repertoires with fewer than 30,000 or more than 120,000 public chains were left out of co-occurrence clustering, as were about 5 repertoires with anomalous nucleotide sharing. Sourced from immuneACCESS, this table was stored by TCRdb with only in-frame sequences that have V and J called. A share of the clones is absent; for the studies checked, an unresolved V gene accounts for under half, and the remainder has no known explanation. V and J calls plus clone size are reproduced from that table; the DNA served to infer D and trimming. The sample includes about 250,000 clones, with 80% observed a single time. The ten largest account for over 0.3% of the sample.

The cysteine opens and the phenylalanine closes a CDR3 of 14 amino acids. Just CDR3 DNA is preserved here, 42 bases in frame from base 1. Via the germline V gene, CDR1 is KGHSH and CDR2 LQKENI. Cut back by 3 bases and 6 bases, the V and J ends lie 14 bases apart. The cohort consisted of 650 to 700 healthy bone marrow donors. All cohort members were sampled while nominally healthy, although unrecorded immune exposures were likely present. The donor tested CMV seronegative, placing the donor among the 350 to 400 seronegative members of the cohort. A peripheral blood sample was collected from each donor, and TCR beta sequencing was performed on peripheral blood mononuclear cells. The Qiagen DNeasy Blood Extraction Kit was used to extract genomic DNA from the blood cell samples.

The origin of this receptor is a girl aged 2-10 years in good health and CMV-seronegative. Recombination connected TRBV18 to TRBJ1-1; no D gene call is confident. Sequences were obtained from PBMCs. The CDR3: CASSPGGGNSEAFF. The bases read TGTGCCAGCTCACCCGGCGGCGGAAACTCTGAAGCTTTCTTT.